One and the same sample provided the 8 T cell receptor beta chains below, sequenced in a study of cytomegalovirus exposure and HLA in healthy donors. PCR involved 60 Vbeta and 13 Jbeta primers. Assay used: immunoSEQ multiplex PCR; TCRdb lists only in-frame clones, some missing. This sample carries 150,000 to 200,000 clones, around 77% of them seen once, and the ten largest clones take over 2.5%. The sample taken for sequencing was PBMCs. The receptor set was obtained from a female donor in good health and CMV-seronegative.

The gene calls are TRBV5-6 and TRBJ2-7; 9 bases line up with TRBD1. The CDR3 loop spans 13 amino acids. Losses at the gene ends were 4 bases for V and 12 bases for J; bases not matched to a gene: 11. The germline gives CDR1 SGHDT, CDR2 YYEEEE. The DNA of the CDR3 is TGTGCCAGCAGCCCCGGGACAGGGCTTTTCGGGTACTTC. Protein: CASSPGTGLFGYF.

In its sample, this clone was seen once. The J gene is TRBJ2-7, the V gene TRBV7-9, with TRBD1 as a possible D gene (5 bases). Trimming pared 4 bases from V and 4 bases from J, leaving 14 bases between. Per germline, CDR1 SEHNR and CDR2 FQNEAQ (reference sequence). CDR3 length: 14 residues. CDR3 DNA sequence: TGTGCCAGCAGCTCCCAGGGATCTCTTTACGAGCAGTACTTC. Residues: CASSSQGSLYEQYF.

This chain links TRBV2 with TRBJ2-4, with 11 bases matching TRBD1. The germline V gene encodes CDR1 SNHLY and CDR2 FYNNEI. The V segment lost 6 bases and the J segment 3 bases; nucleotides outside the gene matches: 7. The CDR3 spans 16 residues. In nucleotides, the CDR3 is TGTGCCAGCAGAGAGGGGACAGGGGGGAACAAAAACATTCAGTACTTC. The encoded protein is CASREGTGGNKNIQYF.

The chain links TRBV20-1 to TRBJ1-2; D unclear. The CDR3 spans 11 residues. CDR1 is DFQATT and CDR2 is SNEGSKA in the germline V gene (reference sequence). V was pared by 3 bases and J by 8 bases, with 10 bases between. CDR3 sequence reads: CSASPGRGYTF. DNA for the CDR3: TGCAGTGCTAGTCCCGGGAGGGGCTACACCTTC.

The chain joins TRBV2 to TRBJ2-1, with 10 bases fitting TRBD2. The V gene's germline CDR1 is SNHLY and CDR2 FYNNEI. The V segment lost 1 base and the J segment 8 bases; nucleotides outside the gene matches: 8. The CDR3 sequence is 16 residues long. The CDR3 region is CASSEEREGVADEQFF. CDR3 sequence (DNA): TGTGCCAGCAGTGAAGAGCGGGAGGGGGTCGCGGATGAGCAGTTCTTC.

This chain connects TRBV15 to TRBJ1-2; D remains ambiguous. The CDR3 has 15 amino acids. Trimming left V 4 bases short and J 0 bases short, with 12 bases between. Germline CDR1 reads LNHNV; CDR2 reads YYDKDF (reference sequence). Written as DNA, the CDR3 is TGTGCCACCAGCAACCTCGTGGAGGCTAACTATGGCTACACCTTC. Translating gives CATSNLVEANYGYTF.

This chain connects TRBV11-2 to TRBJ2-3, with D possibly matching TRBD2 (6 bases). V shed 7 bases and J shed 6 bases, with 14 bases lying between them. The CDR3 runs 13 residues. Germline lookup yields CDR1 SGHAT and CDR2 FQNNGV. This CDR3 is CASMPGEEDTQYF. CDR3 bases: TGTGCCAGCATGCCGGGGGAGGAGGATACGCAGTATTTT.

This clone was seen only a few times. This chain connects TRBV10-1 to TRBJ2-7, with D possibly matching TRBD2 (7 bases). Trimming stripped 2 bases from V and 0 bases from J, with 14 bases between. Germline V CDR1 and CDR2: WNHNN, SYGVQD (reference sequence). This CDR3 is 16 amino acids long. CDR3 sequence (DNA): TGCGCCAGCAGTGAGGGGCCGGGGGGCAGCTCCTACGAGCAGTACTTC. Translation: CASSEGPGGSSYEQYF.